These 15 T cell receptor beta chains were sequenced from one sample in a study of T cell responses to AZD1222 COVID-19 vaccine. Sequencing used immunoSEQ multiplex PCR; TCRdb keeps in-frame clones, though not all of them. The sample yields roughly 150,000 clones, about 90% seen once. The input for sequencing was peripheral blood, taken 28 days after the second AZD1222 dose. These receptors all stem from an adult who received the AZD1222 COVID-19 vaccine.

This chain links TRBV16 with TRBJ2-3; D is unresolved. The CDR3 is 12 residues long. Trimming stripped 6 bases from V and 5 bases from J, with 9 bases between. The germline gives CDR1 KGHSY, CDR2 FQNENV. CDR3 in DNA: TGTGCCAGCAGTGGGTTAGAAGATACGCAGTATTTT. This codes for CASSGLEDTQYF.

The chain has TRBV5-4 and TRBJ1-1; no clear D. Germline CDR1 is SGHNT and CDR2 is YYREEE (reference sequence). V gave up 0 bases and J gave up 0 bases, with 18 bases separating them. The CDR3 sequence is 18 residues long. CDR3 nucleotide sequence: TGTGCCAGCAGCTTGGGGTTCGCGGGAACGGGCATGAACACTGAAGCTTTCTTT. Translating gives CASSLGFAGTGMNTEAFF.

This chain links TRBV3-1 (or the pseudogene TRBV3-2) with TRBJ2-7; a possible D gene is TRBD2 (5 bases). Trimming pared 0 bases from V and 4 bases from J, leaving 10 bases between. CDR1 is LGHDT, CDR2 YNNKEL, per germline (reference sequence). This CDR3 has 14 residues. The CDR3 protein is CASSQDRAEYEQYF. In DNA, the CDR3 is TGTGCCAGCAGCCAAGACCGAGCGGAGTACGAGCAGTACTTC.

In its sample, this clone was seen a few times. V is TRBV4-2 and J is TRBJ1-5, with D maybe TRBD1 (5 bases). Germline loops: CDR1 LGHNA, CDR2 YNFKEQ. This CDR3 has 15 amino acids. The V end was cut by 4 bases, the J end by 2 bases, with 12 bases between. The CDR3 DNA follows: TGTGCCAGCAGCCCTTCAAGGGACCGCAATCAGCCCCAGCATTTT. This encodes CASSPSRDRNQPQHF.

This clone was picked up a small number of times. The chain recombines TRBV27 with TRBJ1-5; a weak D match, TRBD1 (5 bases). The CDR3 covers 13 residues. Germline CDR1 is MNHEY and CDR2 is SMNVEV (reference sequence). Trimming removed 3 bases from V and 7 bases from J, with 10 bases in between. The CDR3 loop is CASSFRGGQPQHF. CDR3 coding DNA: TGTGCCAGCAGTTTTAGGGGAGGCCAGCCCCAGCATTTT.

This clone was counted once. V and J are TRBV5-6 and TRBJ1-6, with 9 bases that match TRBD1. Germline trimming cut 4 bases from V and 7 bases from J; bases unmatched to any gene: 9. This CDR3 has 16 amino acids. From germline, CDR1 is SGHDT and CDR2 YYEEEE. CDR3 sequence (DNA): TGTGCCAGCAGCCTCGGGACAGGGCGAGGGAATTCACCCCTCCACTTT. Amino acids: CASSLGTGRGNSPLHF.

V is TRBV7-8 and J is TRBJ2-1; D is unresolved. V lost 6 bases, J lost 5 bases, and 14 bases lay in between. Germline-derived CDR1 and CDR2 are SGHVS and FQNEAQ. The length of the CDR3 is 14 residues. DNA for the CDR3: TGTGCCAGCAGTAGCCTCCGGTCACACAATGAGCAGTTCTTC. It is translated as CASSSLRSHNEQFF.

This chain uses TRBV4-1 with TRBJ1-5; 8 bases align to TRBD1. V lost 4 bases to trimming and J lost 5 bases; unmatched junction nucleotides: 7. CDR3 length: 15 residues. CDR1 is MGHRA and CDR2 is YSYEKL in the germline V gene. The CDR3 region has the DNA TGCGCCAGCAGCCCTGGACAGGGCGGGGATCAGCCCCAGCATTTT. It codes for CASSPGQGGDQPQHF.

The CDR3 loop reads CASSSGQGRTGELFF. The CDR3 bases are TGTGCCAGCAGTTCCGGACAGGGACGGACCGGGGAGCTGTTTTTT. V usage is TRBV27 and J usage is TRBJ2-2; 8 positions agree with TRBD1. After removal of 4 bases from V and 5 bases from J, the junction contained 6 bases not matched to a gene. Germline CDR1 reads MNHEY; CDR2 reads SMNVEV (reference sequence). The CDR3 is made up of 15 amino acids.

The CDR3 here is CASSLGPGNSPLHF. The CDR3 region has the DNA TGTGCCAGCAGCTTAGGGCCAGGGAATTCACCCCTCCACTTT. The chain uses TRBV11-3 and TRBJ1-6, with a weak D call TRBD1 (5 bases). V was pared by 1 base and J by 7 bases, with 8 bases between. This CDR3 is built from 14 residues. The germline gives CDR1 SGHNT, CDR2 YENEEA.

A note on this clone: The junction departs from germline at one end; a sequencing error may be responsible. The chain combines TRBV6-2 or TRBV6-3 with TRBJ1-2; no firm D call. The CDR3 runs to 11 residues. Germline CDR1 is MNHEY and CDR2 is SVGEGT. This CDR3 is CASSYHQTARF. CDR3 nucleotides: TGTGCCAGCAGTTACCACCAGACGGCCCGCTTC.

The chain couples TRBV4-3 to TRBJ2-1; maybe TRBD2 (5 bases). Germline-derived CDR1 and CDR2 are LGHNA and YSLEER. The CDR3 is 15 residues long. Trimming cost V 0 bases and J 6 bases, with 12 bases left between them. The CDR3 nucleotides read TGCGCCAGCAGCCAAGATGAGCGGCAGTTCAATGAGCAGTTCTTC. Protein product: CASSQDERQFNEQFF.

The V call is TRBV19, the J call TRBJ2-3; D might be TRBD2 (6 bases). The ends were cut back, 10 bases at V and 0 bases at J, with 17 bases in the middle. This CDR3 comprises 15 residues. Germline lookup yields CDR1 LNHDA and CDR2 SQIVND (reference sequence). The CDR3 spells CATASWGVSTDTQYF. The CDR3 coding sequence is TGTGCCACTGCTAGCTGGGGGGTCAGCACAGATACGCAGTATTTT.

The V and J genes are TRBV7-9 and TRBJ1-6, with D possibly being TRBD1 (6 bases). From germline, CDR1 is SEHNR and CDR2 FQNEAQ (reference sequence). There are 18 residues in the CDR3. Trimming removed 7 bases at V and 0 bases at J, with 19 bases between. In nucleotides, the CDR3 is TGTGCCAGCACCCTCGGGGGCGGACTGAGCTCCTATAATTCACCCCTCCACTTT. Translating it yields CASTLGGGLSSYNSPLHF.

This clone was picked up one time. This rearrangement joins TRBV11-2 to TRBJ1-3, with D unclear. CDR1 SGHAT and CDR2 FQNNGV come from the germline V gene. The CDR3 spans 13 residues. V lost 3 bases, J lost 0 bases, and 3 bases lay in between. The CDR3 DNA reads as TGTGCCAGCAGCTTTAACTCTGGAAACACCATATATTTT. Protein: CASSFNSGNTIYF.